This TCR beta chain was documented in a study of blood T cell repertoires in COVID-19. CDR1 is SGHVS, CDR2 FNYEAQ, per germline. The CDR3 totals 15 residues. Trimming stripped 1 base from V and 8 bases from J, with 14 bases between. TCRdb's copy holds only in-frame clones and misses some; the assay was immunoSEQ multiplex PCR. The table has approximately 340,000 clones, about 89% seen once; the top ten hold roughly 0.9%. The receptor comes from a woman aged 40 to 49 who had been exposed to COVID-19. The chain couples TRBV7-6 to TRBJ1-4; the D gene is possibly TRBD1 (6 bases). The sample was PBMCs or T cells enriched from blood (not recorded which). Here the CDR3 DNA reads TGTGCCAGCAGCTTAGAGGGGGGGCTCGGGGAAAAACTGTTTTTT. Encoded protein: CASSLEGGLGEKLFF. Using reference TRBV7-6 and TRBJ1-4 for the parts outside the CDR3, the full variable domain is GAGVSQSPRYKVTKRGQDVALRCDPISGHVSLYWYRQALGQGPEFLTYFNYEAQQDKSGLPNDRFSAERPEGSISTLTIQRTEQRDSAMYRCASSLEGGLGEKLFFGSGTQLSVL.